This T cell receptor (beta chain) was sequenced in a study of blood T cell repertoires in COVID-19. The wider study: Acute and convalescent COVID-19 samples came from the United States, Italy and Spain.

Individuals drawn from under 30 US areas were about 18 to 95 years old. The study assigned cohorts using participant-reported clinical history. In the original analysis: Amplification of reference gene primers was used by the study to estimate nucleated cell counts. The table came from immunoSEQ multiplex PCR; TCRdb's copy has only in-frame clones and leaves some out. That table furnishes V, J and clone size, whereas the DNA furnished D and trimming. Altogether roughly 250,000 clones are present, approximately 90% being singletons, with the ten largest covering over 1%. The sample taken for sequencing was PBMCs or T cells enriched from blood (not recorded which). The receptor comes from a woman in her forties with acute COVID-19.

The CDR3 DNA sequence: TGCGCCAGCAGCCCGGTCTCCTACTCTGGAAACACCATATATTTT. This codes for CASSPVSYSGNTIYF. The chain joins TRBV5-1 to TRBJ1-3, with D hard to call. CDR1 and CDR2 from the germline V gene are SGHRS and YFSETQ. V dropped 4 bases and J dropped 0 bases, with 11 bases sitting between them. CDR3 length equals 15 residues.